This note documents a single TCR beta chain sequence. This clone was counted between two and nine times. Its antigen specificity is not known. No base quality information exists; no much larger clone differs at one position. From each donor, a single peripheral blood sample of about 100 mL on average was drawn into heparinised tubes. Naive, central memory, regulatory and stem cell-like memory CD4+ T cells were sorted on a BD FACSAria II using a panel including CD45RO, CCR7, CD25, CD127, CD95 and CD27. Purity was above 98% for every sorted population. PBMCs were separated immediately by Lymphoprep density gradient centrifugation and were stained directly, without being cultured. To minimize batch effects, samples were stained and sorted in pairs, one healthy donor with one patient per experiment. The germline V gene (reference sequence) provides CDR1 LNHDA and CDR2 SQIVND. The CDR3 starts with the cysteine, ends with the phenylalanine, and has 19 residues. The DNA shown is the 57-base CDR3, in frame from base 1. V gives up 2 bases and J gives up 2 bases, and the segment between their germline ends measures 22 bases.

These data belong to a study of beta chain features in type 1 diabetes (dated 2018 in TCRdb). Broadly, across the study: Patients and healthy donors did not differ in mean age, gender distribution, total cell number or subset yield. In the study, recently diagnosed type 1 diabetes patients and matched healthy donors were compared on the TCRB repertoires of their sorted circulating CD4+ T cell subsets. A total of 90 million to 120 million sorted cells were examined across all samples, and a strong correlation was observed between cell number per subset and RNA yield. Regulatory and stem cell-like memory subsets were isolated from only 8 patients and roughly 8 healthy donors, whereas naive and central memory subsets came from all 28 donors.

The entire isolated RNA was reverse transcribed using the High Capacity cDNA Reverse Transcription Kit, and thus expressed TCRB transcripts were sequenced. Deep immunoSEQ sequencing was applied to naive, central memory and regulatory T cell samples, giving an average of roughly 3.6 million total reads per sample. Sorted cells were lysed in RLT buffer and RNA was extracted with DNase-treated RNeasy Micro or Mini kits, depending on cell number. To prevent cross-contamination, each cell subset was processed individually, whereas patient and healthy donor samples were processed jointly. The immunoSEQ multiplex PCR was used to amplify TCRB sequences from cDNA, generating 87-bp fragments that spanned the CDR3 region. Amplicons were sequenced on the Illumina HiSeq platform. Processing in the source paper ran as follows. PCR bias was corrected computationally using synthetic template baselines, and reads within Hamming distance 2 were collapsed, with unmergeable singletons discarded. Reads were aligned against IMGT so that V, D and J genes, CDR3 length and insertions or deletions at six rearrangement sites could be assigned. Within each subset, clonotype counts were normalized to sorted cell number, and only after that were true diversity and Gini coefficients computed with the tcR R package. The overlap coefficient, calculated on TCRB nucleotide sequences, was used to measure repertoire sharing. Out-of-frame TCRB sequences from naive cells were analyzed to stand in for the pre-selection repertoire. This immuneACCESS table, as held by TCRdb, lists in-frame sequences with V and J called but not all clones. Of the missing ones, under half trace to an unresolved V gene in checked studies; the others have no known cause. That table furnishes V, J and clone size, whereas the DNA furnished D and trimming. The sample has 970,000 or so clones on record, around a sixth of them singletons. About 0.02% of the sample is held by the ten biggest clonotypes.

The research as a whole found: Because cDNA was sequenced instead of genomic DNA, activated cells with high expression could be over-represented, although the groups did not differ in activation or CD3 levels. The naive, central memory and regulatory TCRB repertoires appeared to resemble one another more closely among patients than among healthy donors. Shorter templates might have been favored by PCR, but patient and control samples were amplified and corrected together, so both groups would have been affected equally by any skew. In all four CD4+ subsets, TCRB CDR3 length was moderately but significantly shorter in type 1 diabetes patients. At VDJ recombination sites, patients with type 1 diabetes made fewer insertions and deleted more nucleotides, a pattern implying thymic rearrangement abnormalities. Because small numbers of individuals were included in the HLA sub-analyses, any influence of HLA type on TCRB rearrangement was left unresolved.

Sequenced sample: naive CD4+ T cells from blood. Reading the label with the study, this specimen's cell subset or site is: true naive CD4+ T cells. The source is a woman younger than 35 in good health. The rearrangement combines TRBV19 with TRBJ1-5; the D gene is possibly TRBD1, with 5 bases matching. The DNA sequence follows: TGTGCCAGTAGTATAAACTTTGGGTCAGGGCTGACGGGCAATCAGCCCCAGCATTTT. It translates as CASSINFGSGLTGNQPQHF.